These 10 T cell receptor beta chains share one sample of origin, sequenced in a study of T cells in Graves' hyperthyroidism and ophthalmopathy. Amplified TCR beta CDR3 regions came from RNA transcripts. The HTBI primer set drove a first-round RT-PCR of the TCR CDR3. One entry per CDR3 protein, called by TCRdb with MiXCR from the multiplex PCR reads. The sample contains approximately 300,000 distinct CDR3 sequences, around 20% of which appear only once. The sequenced sample consisted of blood. These receptors were collected from a man aged 50-60 years with Graves' ophthalmopathy.

A few counts support this clonotype. The chain is built from TRBV6-1 and TRBJ2-2; 8 bases are shared with TRBD2. Trimming took 6 bases from V and 4 from J; bases not matched to a gene: 4. This CDR3 is 14 amino acids long. Per the germline V gene, CDR1 is MNHNS and CDR2 is SASEGT. The CDR3 sequence: CASRASGSTGELFF. The CDR3 DNA reads TGTGCCAGCAGAGCTAGCGGGTCCACCGGGGAGCTGTTTTTT.

This clonotype was seen a handful of times. The gene calls are TRBV5-1 and TRBJ1-3; D gene unclear. CDR1 is SGHRS and CDR2 is YFSETQ in the germline V gene. The CDR3 has 15 residues. V was cut by 4 bases and J by 0 bases, with 11 bases left in between. The CDR3 reads CASSKQWGSGNTIYF. The CDR3 bases are TGCGCCAGCAGCAAACAGTGGGGCTCTGGAAACACCATATATTTT.

This clonotype was seen many times. The J gene is TRBJ2-7, the V gene TRBV3-1, with 7 positions matching TRBD1. Germline V gene sequence: CDR1 LGHDT, CDR2 YNNKEL (reference sequence). Trimming at V came to 3 bases and at J to 4 bases, leaving 6 bases not matched to a gene. This CDR3 spans 14 amino acids. This CDR3 reads CASSHHGDSYEQYF. CDR3 nucleotide sequence: TGTGCCAGCAGCCATCACGGGGACAGTTACGAGCAGTACTTC.

CDR3 coding DNA: TGTGCCAGCAGCTTAGAACGGATTGGAGGGACCCTCCACTTT. It yields the protein CASSLERIGGTLHF. The chain uses TRBV7-8 and TRBJ1-6; D not resolved. Trimming removed 1 base from V and 14 bases from J, with 15 bases in between. Germline V lookup: CDR1 SGHVS, CDR2 FQNEAQ. The CDR3 contains 14 residues.

In DNA, the CDR3 is TGCGCCAGCAGCGCCTCGGTGGGGGAGACCCAGTACTTC. Amino acids: CASSASVGETQYF. The V call is TRBV5-1, the J call TRBJ2-5; D not certain. Per the germline V gene, CDR1 is SGHRS and CDR2 is YFSETQ. Trimming cost V 4 bases and J 5 bases, with 12 bases left between them. The CDR3 sequence is 13 residues long.

The chain combines TRBV30 with TRBJ2-5; D unresolved. V was cut by 2 bases and J by 5 bases, with 9 bases left in between. CDR3 length: 12 residues. CDR1 is GTSNPN and CDR2 is SVGIG in the germline V gene (reference sequence). CDR3 loop: CAWSLGKETQYF. CDR3 nucleotide sequence: TGTGCCTGGAGTCTGGGAAAGGAGACCCAGTACTTC.

This clonotype was observed many times. The CDR3 DNA reads as TGCAGTGCTAGAGACGGGGGACAGGCCCATACGCAGTATTTT. It specifies CSARDGGQAHTQYF. This sequence joins TRBV20-1 and TRBJ2-3, with 8 bases that match TRBD1. CDR3 length: 14 amino acids. The junction had 6 bases not matched to a gene; V was cut back by 0 bases and J by 7 bases. Germline lookup yields CDR1 DFQATT and CDR2 SNEGSKA (reference sequence).

J is TRBJ2-2 and V is TRBV6-1; TRBD2 agrees at 10 bases. CDR3 length equals 15 residues. With V trimmed by 4 bases and J by 6 bases, 5 bases remained unmatched. Germline lookup yields CDR1 MNHNS and CDR2 SASEGT. CDR3 bases: TGTGCCAGCAGTGGGCTAGCGGGAGCGGCCGGGGAGCTGTTTTTT. The encoded protein is CASSGLAGAAGELFF.

The sample holds one count of this clonotype. The chain links TRBV7-2 to TRBJ1-5; D call uncertain. CDR1 is SGHTA, CDR2 FQGNSA, per germline. V lost 1 base, J lost 3 bases, and 10 bases lay in between. CDR3 length: 15 amino acids. The CDR3 sequence is CASSLGVNPNQPQHF. The CDR3 bases are TGTGCCAGCAGCTTAGGCGTTAACCCCAATCAGCCCCAGCATTTT.

The J gene is TRBJ2-3, the V gene TRBV20-1; TRBD1 or TRBD2 may be the D gene (6 bases each). This CDR3 is built from 15 residues. V was cut by 1 base and J by 0 bases, with 11 bases left in between. CDR1 is DFQATT, CDR2 SNEGSKA, per germline (reference sequence). CDR3 sequence reads: CSARVGGRSTDTQYF. The CDR3 nucleotides are TGCAGTGCTAGAGTAGGGGGGCGAAGCACAGATACGCAGTATTTT.